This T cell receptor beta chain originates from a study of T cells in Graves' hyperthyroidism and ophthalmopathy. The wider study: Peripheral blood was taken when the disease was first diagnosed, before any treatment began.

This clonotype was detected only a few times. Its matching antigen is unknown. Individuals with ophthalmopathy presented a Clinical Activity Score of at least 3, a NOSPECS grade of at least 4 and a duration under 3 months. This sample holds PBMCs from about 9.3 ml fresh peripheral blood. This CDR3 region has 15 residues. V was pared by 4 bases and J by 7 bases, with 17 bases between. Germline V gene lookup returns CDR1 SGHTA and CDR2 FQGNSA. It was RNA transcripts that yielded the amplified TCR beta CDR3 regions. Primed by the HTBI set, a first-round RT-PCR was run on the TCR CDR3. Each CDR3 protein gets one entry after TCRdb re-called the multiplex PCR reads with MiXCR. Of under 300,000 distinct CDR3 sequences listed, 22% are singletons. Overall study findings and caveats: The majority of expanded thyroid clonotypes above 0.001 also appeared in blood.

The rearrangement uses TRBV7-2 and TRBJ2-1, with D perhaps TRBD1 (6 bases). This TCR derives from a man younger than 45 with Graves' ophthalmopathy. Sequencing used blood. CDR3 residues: CASSSRGRGRNEQFF. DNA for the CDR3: TGTGCCAGCAGCTCCAGGGGCAGGGGTAGGAATGAGCAGTTCTTC.